This entry lists 22 T cell receptor beta chains sequenced from one sample in a study of blood T cells in healthy people across ages. PCR was performed a second time for about 6 to 12 cycles using a sample-barcoded 5' primer and a J-beta primer mix. One entry per CDR3 protein results from TCRdb running MiXCR on the 5' RACE reads. Of some 1,800,000 distinct CDR3 sequences detected, roughly two fifths appear once; the ten largest clones hold about 23%. Sequencing was carried out using blood. These receptors were obtained from a human donor in good health.

In nucleotides, the CDR3 is TGTGCCAGCAGTTATGTACCCTCTAGCACAGATACGCAGTATTTT. As protein: CASSYVPSSTDTQYF. The J gene is TRBJ2-3, the V gene TRBV6-6, with D uncertain. V was cut by 3 bases and J by 0 bases, with 10 bases left in between. The CDR3 is 15 amino acids. The germline V gene has CDR1 MNHNY and CDR2 SVGAGI (reference sequence).

The rearrangement uses TRBV5-1 and TRBJ2-2; 8 nucleotides line up with TRBD2. The CDR3 extends over 16 amino acids. V lost 1 base, J lost 1 base, and 3 bases stayed unmatched. Germline-derived CDR1 and CDR2 are SGHRS and YFSETQ. The CDR3 DNA reads as TGCGCCAGCAGCTTGCTGGCGGGGGGGAACACCGGGGAGCTGTTTTTT. This sequence encodes CASSLLAGGNTGELFF.

This clonotype was found once. The chain has TRBV6-1 and TRBJ2-5; 9 positions match TRBD1. After removal of 3 bases from V and 2 bases from J, the junction contained 4 bases not matched to a gene. Germline V CDR1 and CDR2: MNHNS, SASEGT. The CDR3 loop spans 15 amino acids. As DNA, the CDR3 is TGTGCCAGCAGTGAGAACAGGGGGCGACAAGAGACCCAGTACTTC. Translation: CASSENRGRQETQYF.

This clonotype was counted only a few times. The chain recombines TRBV5-1 with TRBJ1-5; the match to TRBD1 covers 7 bases. Germline V gene data show CDR1 as SGHRS and CDR2 as YFSETQ. V lost 4 bases and J lost 3; bases outside the gene matches: 7. This CDR3 has 15 residues. CDR3 amino acids: CASSPTQGNNQPQHF. The CDR3, as DNA: TGCGCCAGCAGCCCAACACAGGGGAACAATCAGCCCCAGCATTTT.

This clonotype was detected a few times. J is TRBJ2-1 and V is TRBV5-1; 10 bases match TRBD1. Germline V gives CDR1 SGHRS, CDR2 YFSETQ. This CDR3 contains 15 residues. V shed 0 bases, J shed 7 bases, and the junction held 4 bases outside the gene matches. The CDR3 bases are TGCGCCAGCAGCTTGGGCGGGACAGGGGTGAATGAGCAGTTCTTC. This sequence encodes CASSLGGTGVNEQFF.

This clonotype was detected a few times. The V call is TRBV9, the J call TRBJ2-5; TRBD1 might be the D (5 bases). The CDR3 sequence is 14 residues long. The germline V gene encodes CDR1 SGDLS and CDR2 YYNGEE. Between the trimmed V and J ends, which lost 6 bases and 3 bases, there was a span of 15 bases. The CDR3 region has the DNA TGTGCCAGCAACCTCCAGGGTGGGGAAGAGACCCAGTACTTC. Protein sequence: CASNLQGGEETQYF.

This sequence joins TRBV4-3 and TRBJ1-2, with 8 positions matching TRBD1. Germline assignment: CDR1 LGHNA and CDR2 YSLEER. V dropped 0 bases and J dropped 3; count of bases not matched to a gene: 9. The CDR3 sequence is 17 residues long. CDR3 sequence (DNA): TGCGCCAGCAGCCAAGATAGAAGTCCGGGACAGGACTATGGCTACACCTTC. It codes for CASSQDRSPGQDYGYTF.

This chain uses TRBV29-1 with TRBJ1-2, with D perhaps matching TRBD1 (5 bases). The germline gives CDR1 SQVTM, CDR2 ANQGSEA. Trimming took off 1 base at V and 7 bases at J, with 7 bases between the two ends. This CDR3 contains 11 residues. The CDR3 coding sequence is TGCAGCGTTGAAGTCGACAGTGGCTACACCTTC. It translates to CSVEVDSGYTF.

This clonotype was found a few times. The chain links TRBV29-1 to TRBJ2-4; possibly TRBD1 or TRBD2 for D (5 bases each). The DNA end lines up better with TRBJ2-7; the J call may be wrong. CDR3 length: 20 amino acids. Germline loops: CDR1 SQVTM, CDR2 ANQGSEA. CDR3 sequence reads: CSVVPRGPIFREGEIHEQYF. The CDR3 DNA sequence: TGCAGCGTTGTCCCCCGCGGGCCCATATTCAGGGAAGGTGAGATCCACGAGCAGTACTTC.

V is TRBV5-1 and J is TRBJ2-3; 12 bases align to TRBD2. Germline V gene lookup returns CDR1 SGHRS and CDR2 YFSETQ. V trimming: 3 bases; J trimming: 9 bases; junction bases outside the gene matches: 17. The CDR3 is made up of 18 amino acids. DNA of the CDR3: TGCGCCAGCAGCTCCTTTGCGCTAGCGGGGGGGGTACCACCGACGCAGTATTTT. This codes for CASSSFALAGGVPPTQYF.

The chain carries TRBV7-2 and TRBJ1-2; weak D call: TRBD1 (5 bases). Looked up from germline, CDR1 is SGHTA and CDR2 is FQGNSA. This CDR3 is 18 amino acids long. With 3 bases removed from V and 0 bases from J, the gap between germline ends came to 20 bases. The chain's CDR3 is CASSFSPGEVIANYGYTF. The CDR3, as DNA: TGTGCCAGCAGCTTTAGCCCGGGGGAAGTCATTGCTAACTATGGCTACACCTTC. Combining the CDR3 with reference TRBV7-2 and TRBJ1-2 gives the whole variable domain GAGVSQSPSNKVTEKGKDVELRCDPISGHTALYWYRQSLGQGLEFLIYFQGNSAPDKSGLPSDRFSAERTGGSVSTLTIQRTQQEDSAVYLCASSFSPGEVIANYGYTFGSGTRLTVV.

The chain couples TRBV13 to TRBJ2-1; 7 nucleotides agree with TRBD1. J gave up 8 bases and V 5 bases, and 12 bases lay outside the gene matches. This CDR3 has 15 residues. Germline V gene lookup returns CDR1 PRHDT and CDR2 FYEKMQ (reference sequence). CDR3 protein: CASSAGQTGKDEQFF. CDR3 bases: TGTGCCAGCAGCGCCGGCCAGACAGGGAAAGATGAGCAGTTCTTC. Full variable domain (rest looked up from reference TRBV13 and TRBJ2-1): AAGVIQSPRHLIKEKRETATLKCYPIPRHDTVYWYQQGPGQDPQFLISFYEKMQSDKGSIPDRFSAQQFSDYHSELNMSSLELGDSALYFCASSAGQTGKDEQFFGPGTRLTVL.

Of note for this clonotype: One end of the junction fails to match germline, which may point to a read error. The rearrangement uses TRBV12-3 or TRBV12-4 and TRBJ1-2; D is uncertain. The CDR3 contains 15 residues. This chain's CDR3 is CASSLAANTAYGYTF. The CDR3 DNA sequence: TGTGCCAGCAGCTTAGCGGCGAATACGGCTTATGGCTACACCTTC.

This clonotype was detected only a few times. The CDR3 coding sequence is TGCGCCAGCAGCCTGCGGGCGGCCCCTAACTATGGCTACACCTTC. Its translation is CASSLRAAPNYGYTF. The chain links TRBV4-1 to TRBJ1-2; D call uncertain. Trimming removed 4 bases from V and 0 bases from J, with 12 bases in between. CDR1 and CDR2 from the germline V gene are MGHRA and YSYEKL. The CDR3 loop spans 15 amino acids.

This clonotype appeared once. The DNA of the CDR3 is TGTGCTAGTTCAGGGGAACAGCCCCAGCATTTT. Its protein is CASSGEQPQHF. The chain recombines TRBV12-5 with TRBJ1-5; a possible D gene is TRBD1 (6 bases). The CDR3 consists of 11 residues. Deletions cut 8 bases from V and 7 bases from J, with 9 bases between. Germline loops: CDR1 LGHNT, CDR2 FRNRAP.

Here the CDR3 reads CASSPYGTIYEQYF. CDR3 DNA sequence: TGCGCCAGCAGCCCGTACGGGACAATCTACGAGCAGTACTTC. The rearrangement links TRBV4-1 to TRBJ2-7, with TRBD1 as a possible D gene (6 bases). CDR1 and CDR2 from the germline V gene are MGHRA and YSYEKL. The V end lost 4 bases, the J end lost 3 bases, and 13 bases lay between the germline ends. This CDR3 is 14 amino acids long.

This clonotype was picked up a small number of times. The J gene is TRBJ2-3, the V gene TRBV29-1; possible D gene TRBD1, 6 bases. Per germline, CDR1 SQVTM and CDR2 ANQGSEA. V lost 3 bases and J 3 bases, leaving 19 bases between the germline ends. CDR3 length equals 16 residues. DNA for the CDR3: TGCAGCGTTGAGGATCTACCGGGACATACTACAGATACGCAGTATTTT. Its translation: CSVEDLPGHTTDTQYF.

This clonotype has just a few counts. V and J are TRBV20-1 and TRBJ2-3, with D tentatively TRBD1 or TRBD2 (6 bases each). The V gene lost 6 bases and the J gene lost 0 bases, with 13 bases spanning the gap. CDR1 is DFQATT, CDR2 SNEGSKA, per germline (reference sequence). The CDR3 totals 14 residues. In DNA form, the CDR3 reads TGCAGTGCCCCGAGGGGGGCTAGCACAGATACGCAGTATTTT. Protein sequence: CSAPRGASTDTQYF.

This chain uses TRBV24-1 with TRBJ1-5, with 9 bases aligning to TRBD1. Germline V gene data show CDR1 as KGHDR and CDR2 as SFDVKD. CDR3 size: 19 residues. V trimming: 3 bases; J trimming: 1 base; junction bases outside the gene matches: 12. CDR3 region: CATSDHLADRGGSNQPQHF. DNA for the CDR3: TGTGCCACCAGTGATCACCTAGCGGACAGGGGAGGAAGCAATCAGCCCCAGCATTTT.

J is TRBJ1-1 and V is TRBV18; D gene ambiguous. The germline gives CDR1 KGHSH, CDR2 LQKENI. The CDR3 runs to 14 residues. Deletions cut 6 bases from V and 1 base from J, with 12 bases between. The chain's CDR3 is CASSLFTPNTEAFF. The CDR3 DNA sequence: TGTGCCAGCTCCCTTTTTACCCCGAACACTGAAGCTTTCTTT.

The chain uses TRBV4-2 and TRBJ2-3; TRBD2 agrees at 9 bases. The germline CDR1 and CDR2 sequences are LGHNA and YNFKEQ. Losses at the gene ends were 1 base for V and 2 bases for J; bases not matched to a gene: 4. The length of the CDR3 is 16 residues. The CDR3 loop is CASSQVGGGVTDTQYF. DNA of the CDR3: TGTGCCAGCAGCCAAGTCGGCGGGGGGGTCACAGATACGCAGTATTTT.

This chain connects TRBV2 to TRBJ1-4; maybe TRBD1 (5 bases). Deletions cut 5 bases from V and 11 bases from J, with 12 bases between. There are 12 residues in the CDR3. In germline, CDR1 is SNHLY, CDR2 FYNNEI. In DNA, the CDR3 is TGTGCCAGCAGTCAAGACAGCCTTAAACTGTTTTTT. It translates to CASSQDSLKLFF.